What follows are 2 T cell receptor beta chains derived from one specimen sequenced in a study of OX40 agonist ivuxolimab in advanced cancers. The library was prepared using the immunoSEQ multiplex PCR assay. The source is immuneACCESS, and TCRdb retained only in-frame sequences with V and J called. Part of the clones is not carried over; for the studies checked, unresolved V genes explain less than half of this, and the remainder is unexplained. Present in this sample are 65,000 to 90,000 clones, about 90% of which were seen just once. The ten largest clones represent about 7.6% of the sample. Sequenced material: CD4+ or CD8+ T cells sorted from blood, taken in a trial of the OX40 agonist ivuxolimab. The receptors come from an adult with an advanced solid tumor such as melanoma, head and neck, liver or kidney cancer.

The J gene is TRBJ2-5, the V gene TRBV2, with 8 nucleotides matching TRBD2. Germline CDR1 SNHLY, CDR2 FYNNEI. The V segment lost 7 bases and the J segment 4 bases; nucleotides outside the gene matches: 14. This CDR3 has 16 amino acids. CDR3 DNA: TGTGCCAGCATTTACGGGATAGCGGGGATGTTAGAGACCCAGTACTTC. Protein sequence: CASIYGIAGMLETQYF.

Worth noting for this clone: The sample holds other DNA sequences that translate to the same CDR3. This chain joins TRBV13 and TRBJ1-5; D gene unclear. Germline lookup yields CDR1 PRHDT and CDR2 FYEKMQ (reference sequence). Between the trimmed V and J ends, which lost 0 bases and 7 bases, there was a span of 4 bases. The CDR3 is 12 amino acids. CDR3 nucleotides: TGTGCCAGCAGCTTAGGGGGACAGCCCCAGCATTTT. Its protein product is CASSLGGQPQHF.